The T cell receptor beta chain under discussion was sequenced for a study of beta chain features in type 1 diabetes. This clone was seen more than once but under ten times. No antigen is known for it. Every bit of the isolated RNA underwent reverse transcription, so sequencing read expressed TCRB transcripts. The protocol was immunoSEQ multiplex PCR, while the TCRdb copy is restricted to in-frame clones and leaves out a portion. The sample consists of just over 450,000 clones, 30% of them appearing once. It was one heparinised blood draw, averaging approximately 100 mL, that each donor gave. Study-wide findings and caveats: In type 1 diabetes patients, VDJ junctions had fewer insertions; deletions at these junctions were more frequent. In these data, an HLA type influence on TCRB rearrangement remained unresolved.

Unmatched junction bases numbered 7, after V lost 7 bases and J lost 1 base. CDR3 length: 14 residues. The germline CDR1 and CDR2 sequences are SQVTM and ANQGSEA. The clonotype was recovered from a man between 18 and 35 years old in good health. This sequence joins TRBV29-1 and TRBJ2-7, with 10 nucleotides matching TRBD1. The sample comprised naive CD4+ T cells from blood. CDR3 coding DNA: TGCAGCGCGGGGTGGGGACAGGGGTCCTACGAGCAGTACTTC. Translating gives CSAGWGQGSYEQYF.